The 8 T cell receptor beta chains in this list originate from one sample, sequenced in a study of control samples from healthy donors and cancer patients. Assay: immunoSEQ multiplex PCR; the TCRdb copy retains only in-frame clones and omits some. The data hold 85,000 to 90,000 clones, with 86% observed a single time. The sequenced sample was blood. Source of these receptors: a man aged 25 to 40 in good health.

The V and J genes are TRBV4-1 and TRBJ1-2; D is ambiguous. The CDR3 loop spans 12 amino acids. CDR1 and CDR2 from the germline V gene are MGHRA and YSYEKL. V lost 4 bases and J lost 8, with 11 bases in between. The CDR3 here is CASSRPGGGYTF. CDR3 DNA sequence: TGCGCCAGCAGCCGCCCGGGCGGCGGCTACACCTTC.

The chain recombines TRBV3-1 (or the pseudogene TRBV3-2) with TRBJ2-2; a possible D gene is TRBD2 (5 bases). The ends were cut back, 2 bases at V and 5 bases at J, with 21 bases in the middle. The CDR3 length is 18 residues. Germline CDR1 is LGHDT and CDR2 is YNNKEL (reference sequence). CDR3 DNA: TGTGCCAGCAGCCAAAATCTACACGGACCTACGGGGACCGGGGAGCTGTTTTTT. Protein sequence: CASSQNLHGPTGTGELFF.

The rearrangement links TRBV3-1 (or the pseudogene TRBV3-2) to TRBJ1-2; 7 nucleotides line up with TRBD1. J was trimmed by 8 bases and V by 4 bases; bases with no gene match: 7. The CDR3 has 13 residues. Germline V gives CDR1 LGHDT, CDR2 YNNKEL (reference sequence). As DNA, the CDR3 is TGTGCCAGCAGCCTAGGGGGCCCCCGGGGCTACACCTTC. Translated, it gives CASSLGGPRGYTF.

V usage is TRBV7-8 and J usage is TRBJ2-2; D call uncertain. Trimming removed 1 base from V and 0 bases from J, with 9 bases in between. The germline gives CDR1 SGHVS, CDR2 FQNEAQ. The CDR3 is made up of 16 amino acids. CDR3 DNA sequence: TGTGCCAGCAGCTTAGTTGCAGGCTCGAACACCGGGGAGCTGTTTTTT. As protein: CASSLVAGSNTGELFF.

The rearrangement uses TRBV18 and TRBJ2-3; 9 positions agree with TRBD1. The ends lost 3 bases at V and 5 bases at J; junction bases unmatched: 6. This CDR3 region has 15 residues. Germline V gene data show CDR1 as KGHSH and CDR2 as LQKENI. DNA for the CDR3: TGTGCCAGCTCACCGACAGGGGGTTATGGAGATACGCAGTATTTT. Translated: CASSPTGGYGDTQYF. The full variable domain, in which reference TRBV18 and TRBJ2-3 provide the parts outside the CDR3, is NAGVMQNPRHLVRRRGQEARLRCSPMKGHSHVYWYRQLPEEGLKFMVYLQKENIIDESGMPKERFSAEFPKEGPSILRIQQVVRGDSAAYFCASSPTGGYGDTQYFGPGTRLTVL.

The genes are TRBV27 and TRBJ1-2; 7 nucleotides agree with TRBD1. V trimming: 3 bases; J trimming: 8 bases; junction bases outside the gene matches: 3. From germline, CDR1 is MNHEY and CDR2 SMNVEV (reference sequence). The length of the CDR3 is 12 residues. As DNA, the CDR3 is TGTGCCAGCAGTTTCGACAGGGTGGGCTACACCTTC. Translated: CASSFDRVGYTF.

V is TRBV19 and J is TRBJ1-1, with a weak D call TRBD1 (5 bases). Germline V gene lookup returns CDR1 LNHDA and CDR2 SQIVND (reference sequence). The CDR3 is 14 residues long. V was trimmed by 5 bases and J by 5 bases, leaving 15 bases between them. This chain's CDR3 is CASSWGTEGTEAFF. The DNA for the CDR3 is TGTGCCAGTAGTTGGGGGACGGAGGGGACTGAAGCTTTCTTT.

This clone was counted once. V and J are TRBV27 and TRBJ2-7; 10 bases are a match to TRBD2. CDR3 length: 15 amino acids. The V segment lost 5 bases and the J segment 2 bases; nucleotides outside the gene matches: 6. Per germline, CDR1 MNHEY and CDR2 SMNVEV (reference sequence). This CDR3 is CASSKERGGPYEQYF. The CDR3 coding sequence is TGTGCCAGCAGTAAGGAGCGGGGGGGCCCCTACGAGCAGTACTTC.